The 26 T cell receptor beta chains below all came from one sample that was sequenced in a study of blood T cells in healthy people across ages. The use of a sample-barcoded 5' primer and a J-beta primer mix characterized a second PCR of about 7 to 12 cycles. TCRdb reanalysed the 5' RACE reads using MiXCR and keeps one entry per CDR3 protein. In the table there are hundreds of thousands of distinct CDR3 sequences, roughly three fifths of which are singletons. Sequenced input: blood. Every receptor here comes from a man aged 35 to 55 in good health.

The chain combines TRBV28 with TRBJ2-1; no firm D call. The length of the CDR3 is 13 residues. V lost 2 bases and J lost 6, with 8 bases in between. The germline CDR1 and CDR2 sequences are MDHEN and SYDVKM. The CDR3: CASSLNTINEQFF. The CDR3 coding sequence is TGTGCCAGCAGTTTAAATACAATCAATGAGCAGTTCTTC.

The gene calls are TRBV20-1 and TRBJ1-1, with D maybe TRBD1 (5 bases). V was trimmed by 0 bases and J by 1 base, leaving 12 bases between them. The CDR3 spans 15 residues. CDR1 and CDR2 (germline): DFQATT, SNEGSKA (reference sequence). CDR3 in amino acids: CSARDLGGKNTEAFF. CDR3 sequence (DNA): TGCAGTGCTAGAGATCTTGGGGGAAAGAACACTGAAGCTTTCTTT.

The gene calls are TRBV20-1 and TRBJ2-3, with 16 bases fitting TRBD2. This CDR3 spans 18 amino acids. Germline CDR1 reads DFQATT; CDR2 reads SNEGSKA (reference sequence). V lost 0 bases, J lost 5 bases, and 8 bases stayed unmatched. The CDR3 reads CSARDPGTSGRVIDTQYF. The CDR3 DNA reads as TGCAGTGCTAGAGATCCGGGGACTAGCGGGAGGGTCATAGATACGCAGTATTTT.

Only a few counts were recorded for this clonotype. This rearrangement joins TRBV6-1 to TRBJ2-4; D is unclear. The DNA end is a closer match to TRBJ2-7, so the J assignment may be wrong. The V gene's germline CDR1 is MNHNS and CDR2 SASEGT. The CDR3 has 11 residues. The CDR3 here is CASSENREQYF. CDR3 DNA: TGTGCCAGCAGTGAAAATCGCGAGCAGTACTTC.

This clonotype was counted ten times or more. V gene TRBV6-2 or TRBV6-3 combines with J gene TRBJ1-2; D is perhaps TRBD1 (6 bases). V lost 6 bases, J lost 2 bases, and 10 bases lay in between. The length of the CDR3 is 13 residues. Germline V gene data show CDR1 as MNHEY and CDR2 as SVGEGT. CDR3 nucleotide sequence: TGTGCCAGCAGGCGACAGGCAAACTATGGCTACACCTTC. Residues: CASRRQANYGYTF.

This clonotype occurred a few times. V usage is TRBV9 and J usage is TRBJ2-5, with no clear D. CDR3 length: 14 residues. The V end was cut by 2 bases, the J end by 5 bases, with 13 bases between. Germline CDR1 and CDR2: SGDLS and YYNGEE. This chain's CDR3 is CASSVGNGLETQYF. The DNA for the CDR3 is TGTGCCAGCAGCGTGGGAAATGGGCTTGAGACCCAGTACTTC.

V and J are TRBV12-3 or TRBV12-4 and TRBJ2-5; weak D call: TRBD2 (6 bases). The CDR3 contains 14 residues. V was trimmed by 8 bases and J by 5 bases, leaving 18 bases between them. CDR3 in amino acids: CASGRMETGETQYF. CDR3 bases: TGTGCCAGCGGGAGGATGGAGACGGGGGAGACCCAGTACTTC.

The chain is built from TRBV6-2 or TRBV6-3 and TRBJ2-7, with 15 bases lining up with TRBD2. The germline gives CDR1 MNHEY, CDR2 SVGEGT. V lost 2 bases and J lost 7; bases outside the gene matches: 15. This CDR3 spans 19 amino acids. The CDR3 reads CASSYEGLAGGPGIYEQYF. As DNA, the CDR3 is TGTGCCAGCAGTTACGAGGGACTAGCGGGAGGCCCTGGGATCTATGAGCAGTACTTC.

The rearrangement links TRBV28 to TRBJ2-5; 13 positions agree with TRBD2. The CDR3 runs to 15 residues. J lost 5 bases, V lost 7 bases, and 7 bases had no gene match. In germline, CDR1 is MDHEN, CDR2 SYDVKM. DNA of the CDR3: TGTGCCAGCACCCAGACTAGCGGGAGGTCCGAGACCCAGTACTTC. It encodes CASTQTSGRSETQYF.

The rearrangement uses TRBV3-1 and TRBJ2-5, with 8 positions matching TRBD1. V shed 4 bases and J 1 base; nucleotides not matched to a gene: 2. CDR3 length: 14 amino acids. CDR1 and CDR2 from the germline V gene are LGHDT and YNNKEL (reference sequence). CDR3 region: CASSPQGAQETQYF. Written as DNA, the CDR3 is TGTGCCAGCAGCCCGCAGGGGGCCCAAGAGACCCAGTACTTC.

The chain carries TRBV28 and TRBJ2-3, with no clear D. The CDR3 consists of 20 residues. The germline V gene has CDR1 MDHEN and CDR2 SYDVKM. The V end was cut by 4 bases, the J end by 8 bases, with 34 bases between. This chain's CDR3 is CASSSRSVGSSSIGTRTQYF. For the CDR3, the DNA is TGTGCCAGCAGTTCCCGTTCGGTGGGATCGTCCAGTATAGGCACACGTACGCAGTATTTT.

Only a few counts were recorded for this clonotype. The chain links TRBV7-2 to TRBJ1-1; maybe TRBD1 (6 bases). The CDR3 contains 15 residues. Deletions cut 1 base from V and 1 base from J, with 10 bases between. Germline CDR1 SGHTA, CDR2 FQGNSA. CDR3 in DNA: TGTGCCAGCAGCTTAGTAGGGACACAGAACACTGAAGCTTTCTTT. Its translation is CASSLVGTQNTEAFF.

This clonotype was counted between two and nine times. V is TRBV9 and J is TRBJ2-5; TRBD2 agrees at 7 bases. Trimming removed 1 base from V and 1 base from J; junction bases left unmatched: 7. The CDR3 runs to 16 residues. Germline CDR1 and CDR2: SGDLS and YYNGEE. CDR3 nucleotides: TGTGCCAGCAGCGTAATGGCTAGCGGTATCCAAGAGACCCAGTACTTC. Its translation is CASSVMASGIQETQYF.

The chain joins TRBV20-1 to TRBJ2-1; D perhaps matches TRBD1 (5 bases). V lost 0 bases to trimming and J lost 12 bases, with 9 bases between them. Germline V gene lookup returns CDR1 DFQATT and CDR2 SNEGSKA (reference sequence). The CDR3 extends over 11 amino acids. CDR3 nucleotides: TGCAGTGCTAGAGATGTAGGGGTGCAGTTCTTC. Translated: CSARDVGVQFF.

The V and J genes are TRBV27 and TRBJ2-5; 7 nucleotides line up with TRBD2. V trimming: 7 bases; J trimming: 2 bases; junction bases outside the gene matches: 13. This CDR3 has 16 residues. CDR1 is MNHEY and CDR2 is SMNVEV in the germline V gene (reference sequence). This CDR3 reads CASTPFASGSQETQYF. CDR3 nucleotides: TGTGCCAGCACTCCTTTTGCTAGCGGATCGCAAGAGACCCAGTACTTC.

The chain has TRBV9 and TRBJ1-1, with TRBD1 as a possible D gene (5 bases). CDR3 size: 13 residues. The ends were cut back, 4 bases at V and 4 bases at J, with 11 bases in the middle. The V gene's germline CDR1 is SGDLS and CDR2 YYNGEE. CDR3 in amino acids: CASSLWGSTEAFF. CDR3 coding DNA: TGTGCCAGCAGCTTATGGGGGTCCACTGAAGCTTTCTTT.

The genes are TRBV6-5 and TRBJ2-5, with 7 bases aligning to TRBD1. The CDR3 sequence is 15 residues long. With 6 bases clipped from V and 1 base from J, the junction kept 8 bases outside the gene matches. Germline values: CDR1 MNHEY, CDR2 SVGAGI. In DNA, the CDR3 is TGTGCCAGCAGCCCCGGGACAGTAACCCAAGAGACCCAGTACTTC. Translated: CASSPGTVTQETQYF.

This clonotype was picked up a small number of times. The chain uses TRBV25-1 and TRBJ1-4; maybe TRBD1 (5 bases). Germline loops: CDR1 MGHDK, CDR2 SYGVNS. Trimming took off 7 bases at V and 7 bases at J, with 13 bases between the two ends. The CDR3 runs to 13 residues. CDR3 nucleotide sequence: TGTGCCAGCATGGGTGTGGGGGGTGAAAAACTGTTTTTT. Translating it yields CASMGVGGEKLFF.

The CDR3 coding sequence is TGTGCCAGCAGTTCCGCAGGGTTCCAGCCCCAGCATTTT. Protein product: CASSSAGFQPQHF. This chain links TRBV12-3 or TRBV12-4 with TRBJ1-5, with D possibly TRBD1 on 5 matching bases. The CDR3 has 13 amino acids. Trimming stripped 4 bases from V and 7 bases from J, with 11 bases between.

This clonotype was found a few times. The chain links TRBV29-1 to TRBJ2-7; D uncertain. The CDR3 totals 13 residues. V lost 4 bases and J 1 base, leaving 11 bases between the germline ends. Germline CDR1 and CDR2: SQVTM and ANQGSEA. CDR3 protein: CSVVLSASYEQYF. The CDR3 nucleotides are TGCAGCGTTGTTCTCAGCGCTTCCTACGAGCAGTACTTC.

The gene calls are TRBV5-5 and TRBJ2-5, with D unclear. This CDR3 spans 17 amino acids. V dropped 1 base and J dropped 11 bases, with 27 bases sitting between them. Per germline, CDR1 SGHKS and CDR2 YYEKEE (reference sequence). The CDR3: CASSLIDRIRSYNEQYF. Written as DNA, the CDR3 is TGTGCCAGCAGCTTGATAGATCGGATCCGGTCCTACAATGAGCAGTACTTC. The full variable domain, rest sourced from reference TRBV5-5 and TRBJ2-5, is DAGVTQSPTHLIKTRGQQVTLRCSPISGHKSVSWYQQVLGQGPQFIFQYYEKEERGRGNFPDRFSARQFPNYSSELNVNALLLGDSALYLCASSLIDRIRSYNEQYFGPGTRLLVL.

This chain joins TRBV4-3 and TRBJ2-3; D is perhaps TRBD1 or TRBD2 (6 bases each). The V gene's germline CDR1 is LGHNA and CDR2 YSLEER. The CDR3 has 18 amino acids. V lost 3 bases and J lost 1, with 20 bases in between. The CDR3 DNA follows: TGCGCCAGCAGCCAGGACCGACTAGGGACAACACGCACAGATACGCAGTATTTT. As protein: CASSQDRLGTTRTDTQYF.

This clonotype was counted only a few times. The CDR3 DNA reads TGTGCCAGCAGCCAGGCGTCAGGGGGAGATCAGCCCCAGCATTTT. Protein: CASSQASGGDQPQHF. The chain combines TRBV7-3 with TRBJ1-5; 7 bases fit TRBD1. The trim removed 5 bases at V and 5 bases at J, leaving 9 bases unmatched. The CDR3 runs to 15 residues. Germline CDR1 is SGHTA and CDR2 is FQGTGA.

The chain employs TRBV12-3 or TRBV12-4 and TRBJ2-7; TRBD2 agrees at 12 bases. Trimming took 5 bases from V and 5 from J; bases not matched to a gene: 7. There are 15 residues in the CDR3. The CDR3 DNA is TGTGCCAGCAGTCCCCTAGCGGGAGGGCCCCACGAGCAGTACTTC. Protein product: CASSPLAGGPHEQYF.

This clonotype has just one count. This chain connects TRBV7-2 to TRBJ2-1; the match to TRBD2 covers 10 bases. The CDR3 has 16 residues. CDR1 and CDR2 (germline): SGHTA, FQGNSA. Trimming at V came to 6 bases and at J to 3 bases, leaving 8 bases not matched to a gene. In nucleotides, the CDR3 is TGTGCCAGCAGTTATGAGACTAGCGGGCTCTACAATGAGCAGTTCTTC. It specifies CASSYETSGLYNEQFF.

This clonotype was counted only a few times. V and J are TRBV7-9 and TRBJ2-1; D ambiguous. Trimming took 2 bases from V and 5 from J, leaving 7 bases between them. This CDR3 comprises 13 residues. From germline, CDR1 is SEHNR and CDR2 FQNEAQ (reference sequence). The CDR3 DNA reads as TGTGCCAGCAGCTTAATTTCTAACAATGAGCAGTTCTTC. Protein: CASSLISNNEQFF. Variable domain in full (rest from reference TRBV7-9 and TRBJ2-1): DTGVSQNPRHKITKRGQNVTFRCDPISEHNRLYWYRQTLGQGPEFLTYFQNEAQLEKSRLLSDRFSAERPKGSFSTLEIQRTEQGDSAMYLCASSLISNNEQFFGPGTRLTVL.